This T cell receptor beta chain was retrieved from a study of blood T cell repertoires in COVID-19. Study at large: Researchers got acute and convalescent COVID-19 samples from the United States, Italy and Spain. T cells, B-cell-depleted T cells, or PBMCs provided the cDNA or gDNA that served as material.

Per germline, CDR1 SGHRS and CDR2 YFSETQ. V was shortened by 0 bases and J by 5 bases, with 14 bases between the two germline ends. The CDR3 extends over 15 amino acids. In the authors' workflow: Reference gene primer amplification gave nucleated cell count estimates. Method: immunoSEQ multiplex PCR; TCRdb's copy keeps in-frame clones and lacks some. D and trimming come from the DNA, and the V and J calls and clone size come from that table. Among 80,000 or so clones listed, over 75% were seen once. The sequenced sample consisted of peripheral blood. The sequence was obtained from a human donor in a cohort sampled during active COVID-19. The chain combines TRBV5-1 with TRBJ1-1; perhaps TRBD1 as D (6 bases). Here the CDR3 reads CASSLEVQGVTEAFF. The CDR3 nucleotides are TGCGCCAGCAGCTTGGAGGTACAGGGAGTAACTGAAGCTTTCTTT. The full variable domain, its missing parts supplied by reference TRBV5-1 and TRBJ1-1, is KAGVTQTPRYLIKTRGQQVTLSCSPISGHRSVSWYQQTPGQGLQFLFEYFSETQRNKGNFPGRFSGRQFSNSRSEMNVSTLELGDSALYLCASSLEVQGVTEAFFGQGTRLTVV.